This passage covers 21 T cell receptor beta chains from one sample sequenced in a study of T-cell reconstitution after alpha-beta-depleted transplantation in children (dated by TCRdb to the mid-2010s). The sample's treatment or condition, from its label and the paper: allogeneic hematopoietic cell transplantation with graft depleted of TCRalphabeta T cells and CD19 B cells. Library preparation used PCR. TCRdb lists the instrument as Illumina HiSeq 2500. TCR libraries were prepared with molecular barcoding, using unique molecular identifiers to normalize TCRbeta repertoire quantification. Using fastp trimming at Q25 and MiXCR clonotype assembly, TCRdb reanalyzed the public sequencing data and kept in-frame beta chains. Each entry is one CDR3 protein sequence, shown with its most common DNA and genes. This sample holds about 980,000 distinct CDR3 sequences; roughly 29% were observed only once. The ten largest account for roughly 28% of the sample.

Here the sequenced sample was PBMCs, mostly from graft donor cells, taken 360 days after TCRalphabeta/CD19-depleted stem cell transplant. The source is a boy less than two years old who had a stem cell transplant for SCID, so the T cells may come from the graft donor.

The V gene is TRBV7-9, the J gene TRBJ2-3, with D unclear. In germline, CDR1 is SEHNR, CDR2 FQNEAQ (reference sequence). V lost 1 base and J 5 bases, leaving 7 bases between the germline ends. The CDR3 covers 13 residues. Written as DNA, the CDR3 is TGTGCCAGCAGCTTAGTGATCCTAGATACGCAGTATTTT. This translates into CASSLVILDTQYF.

This clonotype was found a few times. The rearrangement links TRBV27 to TRBJ1-5; D ambiguous. Germline CDR1 MNHEY, CDR2 SMNVEV (reference sequence). This CDR3 is built from 16 residues. Trimming took off 0 bases at V and 2 bases at J, with 11 bases between the two ends. The CDR3 bases are TGTGCCAGCAGTTTATCGAAACCGTACCGCAATCAGCCCCAGCATTTT. It yields the protein CASSLSKPYRNQPQHF.

The gene calls are TRBV28 and TRBJ2-1, with a weak D call TRBD2 (6 bases). Germline CDR1 reads MDHEN; CDR2 reads SYDVKM. V was pared by 8 bases and J by 7 bases, with 18 bases between. The CDR3 is made up of 14 amino acids. CDR3 region: CASCPGRGRNEQFF. The DNA for the CDR3 is TGTGCCAGCTGCCCGGGGCGGGGCAGAAATGAGCAGTTCTTC.

This clonotype was seen a handful of times. The chain joins TRBV2 to TRBJ1-4; tentative D call: TRBD1 (5 bases). CDR1 and CDR2 from the germline V gene are SNHLY and FYNNEI. V dropped 2 bases and J dropped 6 bases, with 7 bases sitting between them. This CDR3 region has 13 residues. The CDR3 loop is CASSEQGDEKLFF. The CDR3 DNA reads as TGTGCCAGCAGTGAACAGGGAGATGAAAAACTGTTTTTT.

This clonotype was detected only a few times. J is TRBJ2-3 and V is TRBV5-1, with D perhaps given as TRBD1 or TRBD2 (6 bases each). With 4 bases removed from V and 2 bases from J, the gap between germline ends came to 14 bases. The V gene's germline CDR1 is SGHRS and CDR2 YFSETQ. The CDR3 spans 15 residues. The CDR3 spells CASSPGARYTDTQYF. The DNA for the CDR3 is TGCGCCAGCAGCCCGGGGGCGCGATACACAGATACGCAGTATTTT.

The genes are TRBV11-2 and TRBJ1-5; D gene unclear. The CDR3 is made up of 14 amino acids. CDR1 and CDR2 (germline): SGHAT, FQNNGV. Trimming stripped 5 bases from V and 0 bases from J, with 8 bases between. The CDR3 spells CASSPMSSNQPQHF. CDR3 DNA sequence: TGTGCCAGCAGCCCCATGAGTAGCAATCAGCCCCAGCATTTT.

This clonotype was counted between two and nine times. The rearrangement links TRBV12-3 or TRBV12-4 to TRBJ2-4; 10 bases map to TRBD2. J was trimmed by 0 bases and V by 5 bases; bases with no gene match: 13. The CDR3 totals 19 residues. DNA for the CDR3: TGTGCCAGCAGTCCTATCATAGGACTAGCGGCATTAGCCAAAAACATTCAGTACTTC. Its protein product is CASSPIIGLAALAKNIQYF.

The chain employs TRBV6-5 and TRBJ2-1; possibly TRBD1 for D (6 bases). The CDR3 extends over 16 amino acids. Per the germline V gene, CDR1 is MNHEY and CDR2 is SVGAGI. V lost 0 bases and J lost 12, with 21 bases in between. The CDR3 region is CASSYSFEGPQGGQFF. CDR3 DNA: TGTGCCAGCAGTTACTCGTTTGAGGGCCCACAGGGTGGGCAGTTCTTC.

This clonotype appeared a few times. The CDR3 protein is CASSQEGGGGAGDTQYF. The DNA of the CDR3 is TGTGCCAGCAGCCAAGAAGGCGGCGGGGGGGCCGGTGATACGCAGTATTTT. The V call is TRBV4-2, the J call TRBJ2-3; 9 bases agree with TRBD2. The CDR3 sequence is 17 residues long. Germline V gene data show CDR1 as LGHNA and CDR2 as YNFKEQ. The trim removed 0 bases at V and 6 bases at J, leaving 10 bases unmatched.

This clonotype was seen a few times. The V call is TRBV27, the J call TRBJ2-3; perhaps TRBD1 as D (6 bases). The V gene lost 5 bases and the J gene lost 1 base, with 13 bases spanning the gap. This CDR3 comprises 15 residues. Germline CDR1 MNHEY, CDR2 SMNVEV (reference sequence). The CDR3 DNA reads as TGTGCCAGCAGTCCCGACAGGACCCGCACAGATACGCAGTATTTT. Amino acid sequence: CASSPDRTRTDTQYF.

The chain is built from TRBV5-1 and TRBJ2-7; no clear D. Trimming stripped 7 bases from V and 6 bases from J, with 20 bases between. Germline CDR1 SGHRS, CDR2 YFSETQ. The CDR3 is made up of 14 amino acids. This CDR3 reads CASRMEMGRSEQYF. The CDR3 nucleotides are TGCGCCAGCCGTATGGAGATGGGCAGAAGCGAGCAGTACTTC.

Only a few counts were recorded for this clonotype. This rearrangement joins TRBV12-3 or TRBV12-4 to TRBJ1-1; no definite D call. Trimming shortened V by 3 bases and J by 4 bases, and 9 bases separated the two germline ends. The CDR3 length is 13 residues. The CDR3 region is CASSFGSGTEAFF. The CDR3 coding sequence is TGTGCCAGCAGTTTCGGCTCGGGCACTGAAGCTTTCTTT.

J is TRBJ2-2 and V is TRBV12-3 or TRBV12-4; tentative D call: TRBD2 (6 bases). The CDR3 spans 17 residues. With 5 bases removed from V and 0 bases from J, the gap between germline ends came to 16 bases. The CDR3 is CASSPTRWEANTGELFF. In DNA form, the CDR3 reads TGTGCCAGCAGTCCAACTCGGTGGGAGGCGAACACCGGGGAGCTGTTTTTT.

The genes are TRBV15 and TRBJ1-1, with TRBD1 matching over 7 bases. The trim removed 1 base at V and 5 bases at J, leaving 10 bases unmatched. CDR1 and CDR2 from the germline V gene are LNHNV and YYDKDF (reference sequence). This CDR3 contains 16 residues. The CDR3 here is CATSRGTGAWETEAFF. The CDR3 DNA reads TGTGCCACCAGCAGAGGAACAGGGGCTTGGGAGACTGAAGCTTTCTTT.

This clonotype appeared once. This chain uses TRBV5-5 with TRBJ2-3; D perhaps matches TRBD2 (7 bases). Germline V gene sequence: CDR1 SGHKS, CDR2 YYEKEE (reference sequence). V lost 3 bases and J lost 3, with 14 bases in between. CDR3 length: 15 residues. This CDR3 is CASSWGGGPTDTQYF. The CDR3 DNA follows: TGTGCCAGCAGCTGGGGGGGGGGCCCGACAGATACGCAGTATTTT.

The rearrangement links TRBV7-8 to TRBJ1-5; D not resolved. Germline V CDR1 and CDR2: SGHVS, FQNEAQ. Trimming cost V 4 bases and J 0 bases, with 13 bases left between them. There are 16 residues in the CDR3. This CDR3 reads CASSSQVDGSNQPQHF. In nucleotides, the CDR3 is TGTGCCAGCAGCTCCCAAGTAGACGGTAGCAATCAGCCCCAGCATTTT. Combining the CDR3 with reference TRBV7-8 and TRBJ1-5 gives the whole variable domain GAGVSQSPRYKVAKRGQDVALRCDPISGHVSLFWYQQALGQGPEFLTYFQNEAQLDKSGLPSDRFFAERPEGSVSTLKIQRTQQEDSAVYLCASSSQVDGSNQPQHFGDGTRLSIL.

The rearrangement uses TRBV7-3 and TRBJ2-3, with D uncertain. The CDR3 extends over 14 amino acids. The germline V gene encodes CDR1 SGHTA and CDR2 FQGTGA. V was pared by 1 base and J by 2 bases, with 7 bases between. The chain's CDR3 is CASSLNAFTDTQYF. As DNA, the CDR3 is TGTGCCAGCAGCTTAAATGCATTCACAGATACGCAGTATTTT.

This clonotype turned up a few times. The chain recombines TRBV4-1 with TRBJ2-5, with D tentatively TRBD1 or TRBD2 (6 bases each). V shed 6 bases and J shed 3 bases, with 14 bases lying between them. The CDR3 extends over 14 amino acids. From germline, CDR1 is MGHRA and CDR2 YSYEKL. CDR3 loop: CASSLVEGEETQYF. CDR3 sequence (DNA): TGCGCCAGCAGTCTCGTGGAGGGGGAAGAGACCCAGTACTTC.

V and J are TRBV21-1 and TRBJ2-4; the table's D gene call, TRBD2, was not cross checked with the DNA. TRBV21-1 is classified as a pseudogene. The CDR3 is made up of 15 amino acids. This chain's CDR3 is CASLGSGATKNIQYF. Written as DNA, the CDR3 is TGTGCCAGCTTAGGGAGCGGGGCCACCAAAAACATTCAGTACTTC.

The chain links TRBV2 to TRBJ2-7; D possibly corresponds to TRBD2 (5 bases). Per the germline V gene, CDR1 is SNHLY and CDR2 is FYNNEI. The CDR3 consists of 13 residues. The V and J ends lost 8 bases and 0 bases respectively, with 11 bases between them. CDR3 region: CASGPGTSYEQYF. CDR3 in DNA: TGTGCCAGCGGTCCGGGAACCTCCTACGAGCAGTACTTC.

This clonotype occurred a few times. The chain uses TRBV5-1 and TRBJ2-7, with 9 positions matching TRBD1. The CDR3 is 15 amino acids. Germline-derived CDR1 and CDR2 are SGHRS and YFSETQ. The trim removed 0 bases at V and 6 bases at J, leaving 7 bases unmatched. The CDR3 sequence is CASSLGSGQGSEQYF. In DNA form, the CDR3 reads TGCGCCAGCAGCTTGGGGTCCGGACAGGGGAGCGAGCAGTACTTC.